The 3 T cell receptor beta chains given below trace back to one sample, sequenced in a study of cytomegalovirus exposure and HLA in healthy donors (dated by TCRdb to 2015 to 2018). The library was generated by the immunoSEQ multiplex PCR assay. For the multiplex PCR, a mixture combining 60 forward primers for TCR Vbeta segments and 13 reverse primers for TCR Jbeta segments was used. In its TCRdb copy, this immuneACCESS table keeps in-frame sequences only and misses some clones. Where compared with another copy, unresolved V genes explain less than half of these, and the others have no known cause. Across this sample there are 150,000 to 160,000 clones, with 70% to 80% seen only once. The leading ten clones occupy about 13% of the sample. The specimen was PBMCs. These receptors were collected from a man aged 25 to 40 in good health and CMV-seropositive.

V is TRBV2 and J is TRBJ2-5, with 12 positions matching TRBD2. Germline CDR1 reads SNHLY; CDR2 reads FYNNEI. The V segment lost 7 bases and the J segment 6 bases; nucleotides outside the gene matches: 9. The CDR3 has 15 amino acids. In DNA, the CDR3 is TGTGCCAGCAACTCCGGACTAGCGGGACTGAAGACCCAGTACTTC. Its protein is CASNSGLAGLKTQYF.

In nucleotides, the CDR3 is TGTGCCAGCAGCGAGCTAGCGGGAGTGAGCACAGATACGCAGTATTTT. Protein sequence: CASSELAGVSTDTQYF. This sequence joins TRBV25-1 and TRBJ2-3; 10 nucleotides match TRBD2. V lost 6 bases to trimming and J lost 0 bases; unmatched junction nucleotides: 6. CDR1 is MGHDK and CDR2 is SYGVNS in the germline V gene. This CDR3 region has 16 residues.

Here the CDR3 reads CASSLEAGWDNSPLHF. CDR3 bases: TGTGCCAGCAGCTTGGAAGCAGGGTGGGATAATTCACCCCTCCACTTT. The rearrangement uses TRBV5-6 and TRBJ1-6, with a tentative D call TRBD1 (5 bases). The CDR3 covers 16 residues. CDR1 is SGHDT, CDR2 YYEEEE, per germline. V was trimmed by 0 bases and J by 5 bases, leaving 12 bases between them.